Below, one T cell receptor beta chain is given with its context. The data were obtained in a study of blood T cell repertoires in COVID-19. V lost 3 bases and J lost 4, with 15 bases in between. The germline V gene encodes CDR1 MGHRA and CDR2 YSYEKL. CDR3 size: 15 residues. Generated by immunoSEQ multiplex PCR, the TCRdb table keeps only in-frame clones and is missing some. The profile shows 250,000 or so clones, 80% to 90% of them singletons. The chain combines TRBV4-1 with TRBJ1-1; tentative D call: TRBD1 (5 bases). The sequence was obtained from a young woman with acute COVID-19. The material sequenced was PBMCs or T cells enriched from blood (not recorded which). CDR3 nucleotide sequence: TGCGCCAGCAGCCAGCCTGGGGCGCGGGGCACTGAAGCTTTCTTT. This encodes CASSQPGARGTEAFF.